Following are 8 T cell receptor beta chains from one sample sequenced in a study of beta chain features in type 1 diabetes. Of the isolated RNA, all was reverse transcribed, and so the sequenced material was expressed TCRB transcripts. Sequenced by immunoSEQ multiplex PCR; TCRdb stores in-frame clones only, minus some. The sample holds approximately 160,000 clones, around 8% seen once. The sample taken for sequencing was central memory CD4+ T cells from blood. These receptors were obtained from a young man in good health.

This clone was counted a few times. The V call is TRBV11-2, the J call TRBJ2-1; TRBD1 matches at 7 bases. This CDR3 region has 18 residues. Germline V gives CDR1 SGHAT, CDR2 FQNNGV. J lost 0 bases, V lost 1 base, and 9 bases had no gene match. CDR3 sequence (DNA): TGTGCCAGCAGCTTAGGAGGGGGACAGCTAAGCTCCTACAATGAGCAGTTCTTC. Its protein is CASSLGGGQLSSYNEQFF.

This clone was observed a handful of times. This chain uses TRBV29-1 with TRBJ1-5, with D uncertain. Trimming stripped 4 bases from V and 1 base from J, with 8 bases between. CDR1 and CDR2 (germline): SQVTM, ANQGSEA. This CDR3 contains 13 residues. The CDR3, as DNA: TGCAGCGTTGCTTGGGCCAGCAATCAGCCCCAGCATTTT. Protein: CSVAWASNQPQHF.

V usage is TRBV30 and J usage is TRBJ1-4; D might be TRBD1 (5 bases). Germline V gives CDR1 GTSNPN, CDR2 SVGIG (reference sequence). The CDR3 covers 15 residues. V dropped 2 bases and J dropped 8 bases, with 18 bases sitting between them. The DNA for the CDR3 is TGTGCCTGGAGTCCTACAGGTTACGAACGAGAAAAACTGTTTTTT. Residues: CAWSPTGYEREKLFF.

This clone was detected a few times. The J gene is TRBJ2-1, the V gene TRBV5-1, with TRBD2 identical over 8 bases. Trimming took 2 bases from V and 10 from J; bases not matched to a gene: 17. Per the germline V gene, CDR1 is SGHRS and CDR2 is YFSETQ. This CDR3 is 17 amino acids long. As DNA, the CDR3 is TGCGCCAGCAGCTTAACACCTTCTAGCGGGCCTCGGTCGGAGCAGTTCTTC. It specifies CASSLTPSSGPRSEQFF.

This clone came up a few times. The chain carries TRBV7-2 and TRBJ1-3; D is perhaps TRBD1 (5 bases). CDR3 length: 15 residues. Trimming stripped 5 bases from V and 0 bases from J, with 11 bases between. Germline CDR1 SGHTA, CDR2 FQGNSA. The chain's CDR3 is CASSVRQFSGNTIYF. The CDR3 DNA is TGTGCCAGCAGCGTAAGACAGTTCTCTGGAAACACCATATATTTT. Filled out from reference TRBV7-2 and TRBJ1-3, the complete variable domain reads GAGVSQSPSNKVTEKGKDVELRCDPISGHTALYWYRQSLGQGLEFLIYFQGNSAPDKSGLPSDRFSAERTGGSVSTLTIQRTQQEDSAVYLCASSVRQFSGNTIYFGEGSWLTVV.

This clone has more than one count but fewer than ten. V is TRBV4-3 and J is TRBJ2-3, with D perhaps TRBD2 (6 bases). V gave up 1 base and J gave up 6 bases, with 20 bases separating them. In germline, CDR1 is LGHNA, CDR2 YSLEER. The CDR3 contains 17 residues. The CDR3 sequence: CASSQAGGISAADTQYF. The CDR3 DNA reads TGCGCCAGCAGCCAAGCTGGGGGGATATCGGCGGCGGATACGCAGTATTTT.

The V gene is TRBV13, the J gene TRBJ2-7; 15 nucleotides match TRBD2. Per the germline V gene, CDR1 is PRHDT and CDR2 is FYEKMQ (reference sequence). The junction had 14 bases not matched to a gene; V was cut back by 4 bases and J by 4 bases. The CDR3 extends over 19 amino acids. As DNA, the CDR3 is TGTGCCAGCAGCTCCCTGGGACTAGCGGGGGGCCCGAGGATATACGAGCAGTACTTC. This encodes CASSSLGLAGGPRIYEQYF. The variable domain in full, with the rest retrieved from reference TRBV13 and TRBJ2-7, is AAGVIQSPRHLIKEKRETATLKCYPIPRHDTVYWYQQGPGQDPQFLISFYEKMQSDKGSIPDRFSAQQFSDYHSELNMSSLELGDSALYFCASSSLGLAGGPRIYEQYFGPGTRLTVT.

V and J are TRBV4-2 and TRBJ2-7; 10 bases are shared with TRBD2. V trimming: 1 base; J trimming: 3 bases; junction bases outside the gene matches: 3. Germline lookup yields CDR1 LGHNA and CDR2 YNFKEQ. There are 15 residues in the CDR3. The CDR3 region is CASSQGTSGDYEQYF. The CDR3 nucleotides read TGTGCCAGCAGCCAAGGGACTAGCGGAGACTACGAGCAGTACTTC.